This passage covers 27 T cell receptor beta chains from one sample sequenced in a study of blood T cell repertoires in COVID-19. Produced via immunoSEQ multiplex PCR; TCRdb's table is partial and in-frame only. Among 200,000 or so clones listed, more than 75% were seen once. Sequencing was performed on peripheral blood. The receptors originated from a man in his fifties or sixties with acute or convalescent COVID-19.

The V and J genes are TRBV7-6 and TRBJ1-1; 8 positions agree with TRBD1. V lost 5 bases and J lost 3; bases outside the gene matches: 2. Per germline, CDR1 SGHVS and CDR2 FNYEAQ. The CDR3 is made up of 13 amino acids. DNA for the CDR3: TGTGCCAGCAGCGGACAGGGCGACACTGAAGCTTTCTTT. It translates to CASSGQGDTEAFF.

The chain links TRBV19 to TRBJ1-6; the D is unclear. Germline V gives CDR1 LNHDA, CDR2 SQIVND (reference sequence). V lost 3 bases to trimming and J lost 2 bases, with 8 bases between them. This CDR3 is 15 amino acids long. CDR3 sequence (DNA): TGTGCCAGTAGTATGGACTCTGCCTATAATTCACCCCTCCACTTT. Its protein product is CASSMDSAYNSPLHF.

The chain employs TRBV2 and TRBJ2-3, with TRBD2 matching 11 bases. The germline V gene has CDR1 SNHLY and CDR2 FYNNEI. Losses at the gene ends were 4 bases for V and 3 bases for J; bases not matched to a gene: 6. This CDR3 region has 16 residues. The CDR3 protein is CASSAFLAGGTDTQYF. The CDR3 DNA is TGTGCCAGCAGTGCCTTTCTAGCGGGGGGTACAGATACGCAGTATTTT.

This chain uses TRBV5-1 with TRBJ1-1; possibly TRBD1 for D (5 bases). Germline V gives CDR1 SGHRS, CDR2 YFSETQ. V gave up 0 bases and J gave up 7 bases, with 16 bases separating them. The length of the CDR3 is 15 residues. CDR3 nucleotide sequence: TGCGCCAGCAGCTTGGTGGGCGGTCAGGGTGGTGAAGCTTTCTTT. It specifies CASSLVGGQGGEAFF.

This clone was detected only once. The chain uses TRBV3-1 (or the pseudogene TRBV3-2) and TRBJ1-2; 8 bases fit TRBD1. The CDR3 totals 16 residues. Germline V gene lookup returns CDR1 LGHDT and CDR2 YNNKEL (reference sequence). Trimming at V came to 4 bases and at J to 4 bases, leaving 11 bases not matched to a gene. In DNA form, the CDR3 reads TGTGCCAGCAGCCCACTCCAAGGACAGGGCCTCTATGGCTACACCTTC. Translating it yields CASSPLQGQGLYGYTF.

The chain couples TRBV7-2 to TRBJ2-6; no definite D call. Trimming stripped 1 base from V and 4 bases from J, with 11 bases between. This CDR3 has 16 residues. The germline V gene has CDR1 SGHTA and CDR2 FQGNSA. The CDR3 loop reads CASSLVGSFGANVLTF. In DNA form, the CDR3 reads TGTGCCAGCAGCTTAGTGGGCAGCTTCGGGGCCAACGTCCTGACTTTC. The full variable domain, rest sourced from reference TRBV7-2 and TRBJ2-6, is GAGVSQSPSNKVTEKGKDVELRCDPISGHTALYWYRQSLGQGLEFLIYFQGNSAPDKSGLPSDRFSAERTGGSVSTLTIQRTQQEDSAVYLCASSLVGSFGANVLTFGAGSRLTVL.

The chain recombines TRBV5-4 with TRBJ1-3; weak D call: TRBD1 (6 bases). The CDR3 covers 15 residues. CDR1 is SGHNT and CDR2 is YYREEE in the germline V gene (reference sequence). V was pared by 5 bases and J by 5 bases, with 17 bases between. CDR3 residues: CASSLSRGGRNTIYF. In nucleotides, the CDR3 is TGTGCCAGCAGTCTGAGCAGGGGAGGGAGAAACACCATATATTTT.

CDR3: CASSSQNRGELFF. CDR3 DNA: TGTGCCAGCAGCTCACAAAACCGGGGAGAGCTGTTTTTT. The J gene is TRBJ2-2, the V gene TRBV7-9, with a tentative D call TRBD2 (5 bases). In germline, CDR1 is SEHNR, CDR2 FQNEAQ (reference sequence). The CDR3 loop spans 13 amino acids. V lost 4 bases and J lost 11, with 14 bases in between.

This chain joins TRBV5-1 and TRBJ2-2; D perhaps matches TRBD2 (5 bases). Germline V CDR1 and CDR2: SGHRS, YFSETQ. There are 12 residues in the CDR3. V was pared by 6 bases and J by 5 bases, with 8 bases between. CDR3 bases: TGCGCCAGCAAGGCGGGTACCGGGGAGCTGTTTTTT. Encoded protein: CASKAGTGELFF.

The chain is built from TRBV3-1 (or the pseudogene TRBV3-2) and TRBJ2-7; 9 bases agree with TRBD2. This CDR3 spans 14 amino acids. From germline, CDR1 is LGHDT and CDR2 YNNKEL (reference sequence). The J segment lost 0 bases and the V segment lost 4 bases, leaving 1 base of the junction unmatched. In DNA form, the CDR3 reads TGTGCCAGCAGCCGGACTAGCGCCTCCTACGAGCAGTACTTC. Protein sequence: CASSRTSASYEQYF.

J is TRBJ2-1 and V is TRBV7-9; 9 bases map to TRBD2. The germline V gene has CDR1 SEHNR and CDR2 FQNEAQ (reference sequence). The CDR3 length is 15 residues. V lost 2 bases to trimming and J lost 5 bases; unmatched junction nucleotides: 4. The CDR3 loop is CASSLLAGANNEQFF. DNA for the CDR3: TGTGCCAGCAGCTTATTAGCGGGGGCCAACAATGAGCAGTTCTTC.

V gene TRBV6-5 combines with J gene TRBJ2-1, with D possibly TRBD2 on 6 matching bases. CDR3 length: 13 residues. Looked up from germline, CDR1 is MNHEY and CDR2 is SVGAGI. V shed 10 bases and J shed 6 bases, with 16 bases lying between them. CDR3 DNA: TGTGCCATCTTTCCCGGAGGGGTCAATGAGCAGTTCTTC. Protein product: CAIFPGGVNEQFF.

This chain links TRBV24-1 with TRBJ2-1; TRBD1 agrees at 10 bases. CDR3 size: 15 residues. V was clipped by 3 bases and J by 5 bases; unmatched bases: 3. Germline CDR1 KGHDR, CDR2 SFDVKD. CDR3 residues: CATSDKGQGNNEQFF. CDR3 nucleotides: TGTGCCACCAGTGATAAGGGACAGGGGAACAATGAGCAGTTCTTC.

V gene TRBV10-3 combines with J gene TRBJ2-1; 11 bases are a match to TRBD2. The V gene end was trimmed by 6 bases and the J gene end by 5 bases; junction bases not matched to a gene: 6. The germline gives CDR1 ENHRY, CDR2 SYGVKD. The CDR3 covers 15 residues. This CDR3 is CAISPGTSGNNEQFF. The CDR3 DNA follows: TGTGCCATCAGCCCCGGGACTAGCGGCAACAATGAGCAGTTCTTC.

CDR3 in amino acids: CASSDLTSGGNEQFF. CDR3 sequence (DNA): TGTGCCAGCAGTGACCTTACTAGCGGGGGCAATGAGCAGTTCTTC. The chain carries TRBV6-4 and TRBJ2-1, with 11 bases that match TRBD2. The CDR3 spans 15 residues. Germline values: CDR1 MRHNA, CDR2 SNTAGT. Trimming removed 2 bases from V and 6 bases from J; junction bases left unmatched: 3.

This chain connects TRBV19 to TRBJ1-2; TRBD1 aligns across 9 bases. The V gene end was trimmed by 3 bases and the J gene end by 4 bases; junction bases not matched to a gene: 6. The CDR3 totals 15 residues. Germline V CDR1 and CDR2: LNHDA, SQIVND (reference sequence). CDR3 in amino acids: CASSIGTGPSYGYTF. The DNA for the CDR3 is TGTGCCAGTAGTATTGGGACAGGGCCTTCCTATGGCTACACCTTC.

There are a few counts of this clone. The chain employs TRBV18 and TRBJ2-5, with TRBD2 matching over 12 bases. Germline V CDR1 and CDR2: KGHSH, LQKENI. J lost 3 bases, V lost 3 bases, and 2 bases had no gene match. There are 15 residues in the CDR3. The CDR3 spells CASSPWTSGEETQYF. As DNA, the CDR3 is TGTGCCAGCTCACCTTGGACTAGCGGGGAAGAGACCCAGTACTTC. The whole variable domain, filled in from reference TRBV18 and TRBJ2-5, reads NAGVMQNPRHLVRRRGQEARLRCSPMKGHSHVYWYRQLPEEGLKFMVYLQKENIIDESGMPKERFSAEFPKEGPSILRIQQVVRGDSAAYFCASSPWTSGEETQYFGPGTRLLVL.

The chain has TRBV11-2 and TRBJ2-3; 13 bases agree with TRBD2. Germline-derived CDR1 and CDR2 are SGHAT and FQNNGV. This CDR3 has 16 residues. V lost 5 bases, J lost 4 bases, and 6 bases stayed unmatched. CDR3 sequence reads: CASSPRTSGGSDTQYF. For the CDR3, the DNA is TGTGCCAGCAGCCCGAGGACTAGCGGGGGATCAGATACGCAGTATTTT.

The chain has TRBV2 and TRBJ1-5; D call uncertain. Trimming took 7 bases from V and 1 from J, leaving 5 bases between them. This CDR3 is 12 amino acids long. From germline, CDR1 is SNHLY and CDR2 FYNNEI. The CDR3: CASIESNQPQHF. The CDR3 DNA sequence: TGTGCCAGCATAGAGAGCAATCAGCCCCAGCATTTT. Based on the CDR3 plus reference TRBV2 and TRBJ1-5, the full variable domain is EPEVTQTPSHQVTQMGQEVILRCVPISNHLYFYWYRQILGQKVEFLVSFYNNEISEKSEIFDDQFSVERPDGSNFTLKIRSTKLEDSAMYFCASIESNQPQHFGDGTRLSIL.

The V gene is TRBV15, the J gene TRBJ2-3; D is possibly TRBD2 (5 bases). CDR3 length: 15 residues. V dropped 0 bases and J dropped 4 bases, with 11 bases sitting between them. The V gene's germline CDR1 is LNHNV and CDR2 YYDKDF (reference sequence). The CDR3 region is CATSRDWRQSDTQYF. CDR3 DNA: TGTGCCACCAGCAGAGATTGGAGGCAGTCAGATACGCAGTATTTT.

The rearrangement uses TRBV2 and TRBJ1-1; D is unresolved. CDR1 SNHLY and CDR2 FYNNEI come from the germline V gene. Trimming removed 8 bases at V and 1 base at J, with 14 bases between. This CDR3 has 14 residues. This CDR3 reads CASLLRGRNTEAFF. CDR3 coding DNA: TGTGCCAGCCTTCTCCGGGGTCGGAACACTGAAGCTTTCTTT.

The J gene is TRBJ1-1, the V gene TRBV6-5; D gene unclear. The CDR3 is made up of 14 amino acids. Germline CDR1 MNHEY, CDR2 SVGAGI. With 7 bases removed from V and 5 bases from J, the gap between germline ends came to 17 bases. The CDR3 bases are TGTGCCAGCAAGAATCGGGTCCGTCAAACTGAAGCTTTCTTT. Amino acids: CASKNRVRQTEAFF.

The chain joins TRBV5-6 to TRBJ2-7; possibly TRBD2 for D (6 bases). The V end was cut by 4 bases, the J end by 7 bases, with 15 bases between. The length of the CDR3 is 13 residues. Germline CDR1 reads SGHDT; CDR2 reads YYEEEE. CDR3 in amino acids: CASSRDWAKEQYF. CDR3 sequence (DNA): TGTGCCAGCAGCCGGGACTGGGCTAAGGAGCAGTACTTC. Using reference TRBV5-6 and TRBJ2-7 for the parts outside the CDR3, the full variable domain is DAGVTQSPTHLIKTRGQQVTLRCSPKSGHDTVSWYQQALGQGPQFIFQYYEEEERQRGNFPDRFSGHQFPNYSSELNVNALLLGDSALYLCASSRDWAKEQYFGPGTRLTVT.

V is TRBV18 and J is TRBJ1-5; D is perhaps TRBD1 (6 bases). V was cut by 5 bases and J by 0 bases, with 17 bases left in between. The germline V gene encodes CDR1 KGHSH and CDR2 LQKENI. The CDR3 has 17 residues. CDR3 region: CASSARAGADSNQPQHF. As DNA, the CDR3 is TGTGCCAGCTCAGCGCGCGCAGGGGCAGATAGCAATCAGCCCCAGCATTTT.

The rearrangement links TRBV2 to TRBJ2-5; 8 bases align to TRBD1. Per the germline V gene, CDR1 is SNHLY and CDR2 is FYNNEI. The junction had 5 bases not matched to a gene; V was cut back by 11 bases and J by 3 bases. The CDR3 spans 12 residues. The CDR3 sequence: CAGGTGKETQYF. The CDR3 DNA sequence: TGTGCCGGAGGGACAGGAAAAGAGACCCAGTACTTC.

This chain joins TRBV5-1 and TRBJ2-1; TRBD1 matches at 7 bases. V lost 3 bases and J lost 7; bases outside the gene matches: 13. The germline V gene encodes CDR1 SGHRS and CDR2 YFSETQ. This CDR3 has 16 residues. Written as DNA, the CDR3 is TGCGCCAGCAGCTCGGGACAGCTTAGCCTGGTTAATGAGCAGTTCTTC. This gives the protein CASSSGQLSLVNEQFF.

CDR3 region: CSASSLTVATAYNEQFF. CDR3 coding DNA: TGCAGTGCTAGTTCCCTCACGGTAGCCACCGCCTACAATGAGCAGTTCTTC. The chain couples TRBV20-1 to TRBJ2-1; D unclear. Germline CDR1 is DFQATT and CDR2 is SNEGSKA (reference sequence). The CDR3 covers 17 residues. V shed 3 bases and J shed 2 bases, with 20 bases lying between them.